This T cell receptor (beta chain) emerged from a study of blood T cells in healthy people across ages. The use of a sample-barcoded 5' primer and a J-beta primer mix characterized a second PCR of roughly 7 to 12 cycles. One entry per CDR3 protein, called by TCRdb with MiXCR from the 5' RACE reads. The repertoire holds around 1,100,000 distinct CDR3 sequences, with under 40% as singletons. The donors, aged roughly 6 to 100, were healthy Caucasians from Russia. CDR1 and CDR2 (germline): SGHRS, YFSETQ. Trimming cost V 1 base and J 6 bases; bases outside gene matches: 7. The CDR3 is made up of 16 amino acids. Findings of the study overall: A roughly linear age-dependent decrease characterized TCR beta diversity per million T cells. No one knew whether donors had CMV, which possibly confounded expanded clonotype changes.

With respect to this clonotype: Its specificity is unknown.

Sequences were obtained from blood. The chain has TRBV5-1 and TRBJ2-2, with 9 nucleotides matching TRBD2. The receptor was isolated from a man between 18 and 35 years old in good health. CDR3 in DNA: TGCGCCAGCAGCTTGAACCCTAGCGGGGTGTCCGGGGAGCTGTTTTTT. Encoded protein: CASSLNPSGVSGELFF.